This is a list of T cell receptor beta chains from one sample in a study of blood T cell repertoires in COVID-19. The repertoire was sequenced with immunoSEQ multiplex PCR; TCRdb's copy has only in-frame clones and lacks some. Among some 170,000 clones, 65% to 90% were seen once, and the ten largest hold 12% to 15%. Sequencing was carried out using PBMCs or T cells enriched from blood (not recorded which). Receptors were obtained from a man aged 50-59 years who had recovered from COVID-19. CDR3s include the opening cysteine and the closing phenylalanine or tryptophan. D genes are given only for firm matches. Where a row states a size, it is once, few, many or the class of an expanded clone; other rows omit it.

CDR3,DNA,size,J,length,V,D
CASSDRQGLEAFF,TGTGCCAGCAGTGACCGACAGGGCCTTGAAGCTTTCTTT,few,TRBJ1-1,13,TRBV6-1,TRBD1
CASRIEPTVSGNTIYF,TGCGCCAGCAGAATTGAGCCGACAGTCTCTGGAAACACCATATATTTT,-,TRBJ1-3,16,TRBV5-1,-
CASSTRGRNSYEQYF,TGTGCCAGCAGTACCCGGGGGAGAAACTCCTACGAGCAGTACTTC,-,TRBJ2-7,15,TRBV6-5,-
CASSQLEQGNSPLHF,TGTGCCAGCAGCCAACTCGAACAGGGAAATTCACCCCTCCACTTT,-,TRBJ1-6,15,TRBV3-1/TRBV3-2,-
CASSIVPGANEQFF,TGTGCCAGTAGTATAGTCCCGGGAGCCAATGAGCAGTTCTTC,-,TRBJ2-1,14,TRBV19,-
CAWSALLRTQYF,TGTGCCTGGAGTGCCTTACTTCGTACGCAGTATTTT,-,TRBJ2-3,12,TRBV30,-
CASRLQGATDTQYF,TGTGCCAGCAGACTACAGGGGGCAACAGATACGCAGTATTTT,medium-sized,TRBJ2-3,14,TRBV6-5,TRBD1
CASSTGQGAISSPLHF,TGCGCCAGCAGCACAGGACAGGGGGCGATCAGTTCACCCCTCCACTTT,-,TRBJ1-6,16,TRBV5-1,TRBD1
CASIETGGNNEQFF,TGCGCCAGCATCGAGACGGGGGGAAACAATGAGCAGTTCTTC,-,TRBJ2-1,14,TRBV5-1,TRBD2
CASSLDGEKLFF,TGTGCCAGCAGCTTGGACGGTGAAAAACTGTTTTTT,-,TRBJ1-4,12,TRBV5-8,-
CASSTQGGSYNEQFF,TGCGCCAGCAGTACGCAGGGAGGCTCCTACAATGAGCAGTTCTTC,-,TRBJ2-1,15,TRBV5-1,-
CASSGGTNQPQHF,TGTGCCAGCAGTGGGGGGACAAATCAGCCCCAGCATTTT,-,TRBJ1-5,13,TRBV2,-
CASSFYGAGEKLFF,TGTGCCAGCAGCTTTTATGGTGCGGGAGAAAAACTGTTTTTT,-,TRBJ1-4,14,TRBV7-8,-
CASSDWGRTWGEPQHF,TGTGCCAGCAGCGACTGGGGGAGGACCTGGGGGGAGCCCCAGCATTTT,-,TRBJ1-5,16,TRBV5-6,-
CASSQSADPYGDTQYF,TGCGCCAGCAGCCAATCCGCGGATCCTTATGGAGATACGCAGTATTTT,-,TRBJ2-3,16,TRBV4-1,-
CASSLRVYNEQFF,TGTGCCAGCAGTTTACGGGTGTACAATGAGCAGTTCTTC,-,TRBJ2-1,13,TRBV27,-
CASRDRGLGKGYTF,TGTGCCAGCAGAGACAGGGGGCTGGGTAAAGGCTACACCTTC,-,TRBJ1-2,14,TRBV6-5,TRBD1
CASNGGQGNSPLHF,TGTGCCAGCAATGGCGGACAGGGGAATTCACCCCTCCACTTT,many,TRBJ1-6,14,TRBV2,TRBD1
CASSESGEIGNEQFF,TGTGCCAGCAGTGAGTCGGGGGAGATCGGCAATGAGCAGTTCTTC,once,TRBJ2-1,15,TRBV6-1,-
CASSEGTAPHF,TGTGCCAGCAGTGAAGGGACTGCCCCGCATTTT,-,TRBJ1-5,11,TRBV2,-
CASSQASSPRNTEAFF,TGCGCCAGCAGCCAAGCCTCCTCCCCGAGGAACACTGAAGCTTTCTTT,-,TRBJ1-1,16,TRBV4-1,-
CASSFDRKNTEAFF,TGTGCCAGCAGTTTCGACAGAAAGAACACTGAAGCTTTCTTT,-,TRBJ1-1,14,TRBV6-5,-
CASSAWDRQTQYF,TGTGCCAGCAGCGCATGGGACAGGCAGACCCAGTACTTC,-,TRBJ2-5,13,TRBV5-6,TRBD1
CASSKTGGSSEAFF,TGTGCCAGCAGTAAGACAGGGGGCTCTTCTGAAGCTTTCTTT,-,TRBJ1-1,14,TRBV3-1/TRBV3-2,TRBD1
CASSLGDSSYEQYF,TGTGCCAGCAGCTTAGGGGACTCCTCCTACGAGCAGTACTTC,-,TRBJ2-7,14,TRBV7-8,-
CASSSTDRVDYEQYF,TGTGCCAGCAGCTCTACGGACAGGGTAGACTACGAGCAGTACTTC,-,TRBJ2-7,15,TRBV11-2,TRBD1
CASSRNRQVLGEKLFF,TGTGCCAGCAGCCGCAATAGACAGGTTCTCGGTGAAAAACTGTTTTTT,-,TRBJ1-4,16,TRBV3-1/TRBV3-2,-
CASSALRGYGYTF,TGTGCCAGCAGCGCACTACGGGGCTATGGCTACACCTTC,few,TRBJ1-2,13,TRBV7-9,-
CASSKASDTSQLYEQYF,TGTGCCAGCAGCAAAGCCTCCGACACATCCCAACTCTACGAGCAGTACTTC,-,TRBJ2-7,17,TRBV21-1,-
CASTGGVGVPLDYSNQPQHF,TGTGCCAGTACGGGAGGGGTTGGGGTCCCATTGGATTATAGCAATCAGCCCCAGCATTTT,once,TRBJ1-5,20,TRBV19,-
CASSRDRDNEQFF,TGTGCCAGCAGTCGAGACCGGGACAATGAGCAGTTCTTC,-,TRBJ2-1,13,TRBV6-5,-
CASSVQGAAYGYTF,TGCGCCAGCAGCGTACAGGGAGCGGCCTATGGCTACACCTTC,-,TRBJ1-2,14,TRBV5-1,-
CASSLGGSRDYGYTF,TGTGCCAGCAGCTTGGGGGGCAGTAGGGACTATGGCTACACCTTC,-,TRBJ1-2,15,TRBV5-5,-
CASSREGMNTEAFF,TGTGCCAGCAGCCGAGAGGGCATGAACACTGAAGCTTTCTTT,-,TRBJ1-1,14,TRBV3-1/TRBV3-2,-
CASSPGLTTNEKLFF,TGTGCCAGCAGCCCGGGACTGACAACTAATGAAAAACTGTTTTTT,few,TRBJ1-4,15,TRBV7-6,-
CSASPLAGTYEQYF,TGCAGTGCTAGTCCCCTAGCGGGGACCTACGAGCAGTACTTC,once,TRBJ2-7,14,TRBV20-1,TRBD2
CASIPEQGRSGNTIYF,TGTGCCAGTATCCCAGAACAGGGAAGGTCTGGAAACACCATATATTTT,-,TRBJ1-3,16,TRBV19,-
CASSPLSGVHYNEQFF,TGTGCCAGCAGCCCCCTTAGCGGGGTACATTACAATGAGCAGTTCTTC,-,TRBJ2-1,16,TRBV3-1/TRBV3-2,TRBD2
CASSFPEAGGAKETQYF,TGTGCCAGCAGCTTTCCCGAAGCGGGGGGCGCTAAAGAGACCCAGTACTTC,-,TRBJ2-5,17,TRBV11-2,TRBD2
CASSSTPTGMSSYEQYF,TGTGCCAGCAGCTCCACCCCGACGGGGATGAGCTCCTACGAGCAGTACTTC,once,TRBJ2-7,17,TRBV5-5,-
CAWSREYFTDTQYF,TGTGCCTGGAGCAGGGAATACTTTACAGATACGCAGTATTTT,-,TRBJ2-3,14,TRBV30,-